A single sample is the source of the 22 T cell receptor beta chains below, sequenced in a study of response to subunit inactivated influenza vaccine. TCRdb used MiXCR to reprocess the RT-PCR reads, holding one entry per CDR3 protein. The table records some 160,000 distinct CDR3 sequences, approximately 11% of them present only once. Sequencing was performed on non-naive T cells sorted from PBMCs, taken roughly 6 weeks after vaccination. All receptors come from a man between 50 and 59 years old who received an inactivated influenza vaccine.

This clonotype was seen a handful of times. The rearrangement uses TRBV28 and TRBJ1-1; D is possibly TRBD1 (5 bases). V was trimmed by 3 bases and J by 4 bases, leaving 18 bases between them. Germline V gives CDR1 MDHEN, CDR2 SYDVKM. The CDR3 contains 16 residues. DNA of the CDR3: TGTGCCAGCAGTTTGGGGGTGTGGGGGAAGTCCACTGAAGCTTTCTTT. Translation gives CASSLGVWGKSTEAFF.

This clonotype has only a few counts. The chain employs TRBV12-3 or TRBV12-4 and TRBJ2-1; 9 nucleotides agree with TRBD2. Germline trimming cut 6 bases from V and 5 bases from J; bases unmatched to any gene: 5. This CDR3 comprises 14 residues. CDR3 sequence: CASRISGGHNEQFF. For the CDR3, the DNA is TGTGCCAGCAGGATCAGCGGGGGGCACAATGAGCAGTTCTTC.

This clonotype has only a few counts. DNA for the CDR3: TGTGCCAGCAGTGATTCCACTCCCAATTCACCCCTCCACTTT. Translating gives CASSDSTPNSPLHF. The genes are TRBV25-1 and TRBJ1-6, with D hard to call. The CDR3 length is 14 residues. The V end was cut by 3 bases, the J end by 7 bases, with 10 bases between. The germline CDR1 and CDR2 sequences are MGHDK and SYGVNS.

The table lists this clonotype with many counts. CDR3: CAISESGLTGNTEAFF. The CDR3 region has the DNA TGTGCCATCAGTGAGTCCGGATTGACAGGGAACACTGAAGCTTTCTTT. The chain joins TRBV10-3 to TRBJ1-1; maybe TRBD1 (6 bases). The CDR3 is 16 residues long. Looked up from germline, CDR1 is ENHRY and CDR2 is SYGVKD. With 0 bases removed from V and 1 base from J, the gap between germline ends came to 12 bases.

This clonotype turned up a few times. The CDR3 nucleotides are TGTGCCAGCAGCTTAGGACCAGGCGGGAATGAGCAGTTCTTC. Its protein product is CASSLGPGGNEQFF. This chain links TRBV11-2 with TRBJ2-1, with TRBD2 as a possible D gene (5 bases). CDR3 length equals 14 residues. Deletions cut 1 base from V and 7 bases from J, with 11 bases between. CDR1 is SGHAT, CDR2 FQNNGV, per germline.

The chain links TRBV6-2 or TRBV6-3 to TRBJ2-2; no firm D call. The V and J ends lost 6 bases and 6 bases respectively, with 8 bases between them. The germline V gene has CDR1 MNHEY and CDR2 SVGEGT. The CDR3 covers 12 residues. The CDR3 DNA follows: TGTGCCAGCAGCCGGTCGGCCGGGGAGCTGTTTTTT. This encodes CASSRSAGELFF.

This clonotype was recorded at least ten times. The V gene is TRBV20-1, the J gene TRBJ1-1, with D perhaps matching TRBD1 (5 bases). The CDR3 extends over 15 amino acids. The germline CDR1 and CDR2 sequences are DFQATT and SNEGSKA (reference sequence). V was cut by 2 bases and J by 0 bases, with 13 bases left in between. This CDR3 is CSARKPEGLNTEAFF. In DNA form, the CDR3 reads TGCAGTGCTAGAAAACCCGAGGGGTTGAACACTGAAGCTTTCTTT.

The chain combines TRBV10-1 with TRBJ2-7; 8 bases line up with TRBD1. Germline CDR1 WNHNN, CDR2 SYGVQD (reference sequence). The CDR3 sequence is 13 residues long. With 4 bases clipped from V and 5 bases from J, the junction kept 4 bases outside the gene matches. In DNA, the CDR3 is TGCGCCAGCAGTGGGACAGGGCTCCACGAGCAGTACTTC. Encoded protein: CASSGTGLHEQYF.

This clonotype was counted many times. V gene TRBV11-2 combines with J gene TRBJ1-3; no firm D call. The CDR3 is made up of 14 amino acids. The germline CDR1 and CDR2 sequences are SGHAT and FQNNGV. V was cut by 5 bases and J by 0 bases, with 8 bases left in between. CDR3 sequence (DNA): TGTGCCAGCAGCCGAGATAACTCTGGAAACACCATATATTTT. Its translation: CASSRDNSGNTIYF.

V is TRBV4-3 and J is TRBJ2-7; TRBD2 matches at 8 bases. The V segment lost 5 bases and the J segment 5 bases; nucleotides outside the gene matches: 14. Germline V gene lookup returns CDR1 LGHNA and CDR2 YSLEER. The CDR3 loop spans 16 amino acids. The DNA of the CDR3 is TGCGCCAGCAGCTCCAGTAGCGGGGCGAGTATCCACGAGCAGTACTTC. This codes for CASSSSSGASIHEQYF.

The chain has TRBV5-3 and TRBJ1-2; D not resolved. TRBV5-3 qualifies as an ORF whose function is uncertain. This CDR3 region has 13 residues. Deletions cut 8 bases from V and 2 bases from J, with 13 bases between. CDR3 residues: CARGPGQNYGYTF. The CDR3, as DNA: TGTGCCAGGGGCCCTGGGCAGAACTATGGCTACACCTTC.

This clonotype showed up just a few times. This sequence joins TRBV7-9 and TRBJ1-2; the D gene is possibly TRBD1 (6 bases). The CDR3 has 17 residues. Germline loops: CDR1 SEHNR, CDR2 FQNEAQ (reference sequence). Trimming stripped 5 bases from V and 8 bases from J, with 27 bases between. CDR3 region: CASSAQGNKRAVRGYTF. CDR3 in DNA: TGTGCCAGCAGCGCACAGGGTAACAAGCGGGCCGTGAGGGGCTACACCTTC.

The table lists this clonotype with a few counts. CDR3 coding DNA: TGTGCCTGGAGTCTGTTTGGGGGAGCCCAACAGCCCCAGCATTTT. Protein product: CAWSLFGGAQQPQHF. This chain uses TRBV30 with TRBJ1-5; TRBD1 is a possible D gene (5 bases). This CDR3 spans 15 amino acids. Trimming cost V 2 bases and J 7 bases, with 18 bases left between them. Germline assignment: CDR1 GTSNPN and CDR2 SVGIG (reference sequence).

The rearrangement links TRBV12-3 or TRBV12-4 to TRBJ2-3; 9 nucleotides agree with TRBD1. CDR3 length: 13 residues. V shed 6 bases and J 7 bases; nucleotides not matched to a gene: 5. DNA of the CDR3: TGTGCCAGCAGCTCCGGGACAGGGAATACGCAGTATTTT. Its translation is CASSSGTGNTQYF.

About this clonotype: A junction boundary mismatches the germline segment, possibly from a read error. The V and J genes are TRBV6-5 and TRBJ1-3; D is perhaps TRBD1 (6 bases). In germline, CDR1 is MNHEY, CDR2 SVGAGI. CDR3 size: 15 residues. The CDR3 here is CASSYQGSSGNTTYF. Written as DNA, the CDR3 is TGTGCCAGCAGTTACCAGGGGAGCTCTGGAAACACCACATATTTT.

At least ten counts were recorded for this clonotype. The rearrangement uses TRBV5-6 and TRBJ2-1; D call uncertain. The length of the CDR3 is 13 residues. Looked up from germline, CDR1 is SGHDT and CDR2 is YYEEEE. Trimming pared 2 bases from V and 4 bases from J, leaving 7 bases between. This chain's CDR3 is CASSFTVYNEQFF. CDR3 DNA: TGTGCCAGCAGCTTCACAGTATACAATGAGCAGTTCTTC. Drawing the rest from reference TRBV5-6 and TRBJ2-1, the complete variable domain is DAGVTQSPTHLIKTRGQQVTLRCSPKSGHDTVSWYQQALGQGPQFIFQYYEEEERQRGNFPDRFSGHQFPNYSSELNVNALLLGDSALYLCASSFTVYNEQFFGPGTRLTVL.

This clonotype was counted many times. The chain has TRBV6-5 and TRBJ2-5; 10 nucleotides match TRBD2. The germline CDR1 and CDR2 sequences are MNHEY and SVGAGI. The V gene end was trimmed by 0 bases and the J gene end by 4 bases; junction bases not matched to a gene: 5. This CDR3 spans 16 amino acids. CDR3: CASSYSSGGPGETQYF. The CDR3 nucleotides are TGTGCCAGCAGTTACTCTAGCGGGGGGCCCGGAGAGACCCAGTACTTC.

This clonotype was detected only a few times. V gene TRBV29-1 combines with J gene TRBJ2-7; 10 bases fit TRBD1. The V gene end was trimmed by 4 bases and the J gene end by 0 bases; junction bases not matched to a gene: 6. The CDR3 consists of 15 residues. Per germline, CDR1 SQVTM and CDR2 ANQGSEA. The CDR3 loop is CSVGSGTGASYEQYF. DNA for the CDR3: TGCAGCGTTGGATCCGGGACAGGGGCCTCCTACGAGCAGTACTTC.

This clonotype was found many times. The chain couples TRBV29-1 to TRBJ1-1; 11 nucleotides line up with TRBD1. This CDR3 spans 15 amino acids. Germline CDR1 is SQVTM and CDR2 is ANQGSEA. Unmatched junction bases numbered 7, after V lost 4 bases and J lost 3 bases. The CDR3 loop reads CSVGGTGGWDTEAFF. The CDR3 DNA reads as TGCAGCGTTGGAGGGACAGGGGGTTGGGACACTGAAGCTTTCTTT.

In this sample, this clonotype turned up once. The CDR3 loop reads CASSLGIDEQFF. The CDR3 DNA sequence: TGTGCCAGCAGCTTAGGCATAGATGAGCAGTTCTTC. The rearrangement uses TRBV7-8 and TRBJ2-1; no clear D. The germline gives CDR1 SGHVS, CDR2 FQNEAQ. CDR3 size: 12 residues. Trimming removed 1 base from V and 8 bases from J, with 6 bases in between.

The chain uses TRBV6-2 or TRBV6-3 and TRBJ2-7, with TRBD2 identical over 11 bases. The germline V gene has CDR1 MNHEY and CDR2 SVGEGT. The length of the CDR3 is 14 residues. With V trimmed by 6 bases and J by 5 bases, 6 bases remained unmatched. The CDR3 sequence is CASSLTSGIHEQYF. The CDR3 DNA reads as TGTGCCAGCAGCTTGACTAGCGGGATCCACGAGCAGTACTTC.

There are many counts of this clonotype. J is TRBJ2-3 and V is TRBV7-9, with D possibly matching TRBD2 (5 bases). Per germline, CDR1 SEHNR and CDR2 FQNEAQ (reference sequence). The CDR3 loop spans 15 amino acids. V gave up 0 bases and J gave up 3 bases, with 10 bases separating them. The CDR3 nucleotides read TGTGCCAGCAGCTTAGCGAACGGAGGTACAGATACGCAGTATTTT. This gives the protein CASSLANGGTDTQYF.